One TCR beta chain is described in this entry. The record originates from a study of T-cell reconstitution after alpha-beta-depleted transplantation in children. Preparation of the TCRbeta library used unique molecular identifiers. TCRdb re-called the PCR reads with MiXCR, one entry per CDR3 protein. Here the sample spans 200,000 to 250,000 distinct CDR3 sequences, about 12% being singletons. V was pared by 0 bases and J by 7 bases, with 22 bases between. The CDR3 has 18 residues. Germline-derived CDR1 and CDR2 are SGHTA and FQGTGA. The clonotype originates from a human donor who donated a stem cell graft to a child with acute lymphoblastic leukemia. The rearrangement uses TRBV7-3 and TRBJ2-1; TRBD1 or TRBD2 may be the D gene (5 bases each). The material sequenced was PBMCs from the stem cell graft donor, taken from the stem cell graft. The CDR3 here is CASSLTGAGLRINNEQFF. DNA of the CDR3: TGTGCCAGCAGCTTAACCGGGGCAGGGCTGAGGATTAATAATGAGCAGTTCTTC.